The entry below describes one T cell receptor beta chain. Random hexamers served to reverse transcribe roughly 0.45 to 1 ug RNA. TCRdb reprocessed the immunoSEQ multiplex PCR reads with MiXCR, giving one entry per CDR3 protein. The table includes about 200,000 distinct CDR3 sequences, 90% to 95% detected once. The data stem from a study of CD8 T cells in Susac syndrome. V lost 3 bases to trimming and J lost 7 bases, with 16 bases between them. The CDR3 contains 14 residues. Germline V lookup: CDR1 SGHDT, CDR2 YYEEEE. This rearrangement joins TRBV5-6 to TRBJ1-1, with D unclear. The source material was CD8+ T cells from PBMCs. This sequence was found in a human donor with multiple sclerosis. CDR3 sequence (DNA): TGTGCCAGCAGCTCGGAAAGAGAGGGTCATGAAGCTTTCTTT. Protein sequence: CASSSEREGHEAFF. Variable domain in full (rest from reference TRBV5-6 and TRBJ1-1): DAGVTQSPTHLIKTRGQQVTLRCSPKSGHDTVSWYQQALGQGPQFIFQYYEEEERQRGNFPDRFSGHQFPNYSSELNVNALLLGDSALYLCASSSEREGHEAFFGQGTRLTVV.